This paragraph covers one TCR beta chain sequence. Between the trimmed V and J ends, which lost 2 bases and 0 bases, there was a span of 10 bases. CDR3 length: 15 residues. Germline V lookup: CDR1 MNHEY, CDR2 SVGAGI. These data originate in a study of T cell changes during pregnancy in multiple sclerosis. Assay used: immunoSEQ multiplex PCR; TCRdb lists only in-frame clones, some missing. This sample has about 43,000 clones, with around 90% found just once. Specimen: peripheral blood, collected in the second trimester of pregnancy. The chain recombines TRBV6-5 with TRBJ1-1; D might be TRBD1 (6 bases). The sequence came from a female donor in good health, enrolled as a control in a pregnancy study. The CDR3 coding sequence is TGTGCCAGCAGTTACCGTGGACAGATGAACACTGAAGCTTTCTTT. It yields the protein CASSYRGQMNTEAFF.